The 18 T cell receptor beta chains below all came from one sample that was sequenced in a study of CD8 T cells in Susac syndrome. Random hexamers primed reverse transcription of about 0.45 to 1 ug RNA. One entry per CDR3 protein, called by TCRdb with MiXCR from the immunoSEQ multiplex PCR reads. The table includes roughly 80,000 distinct CDR3 sequences, roughly 91% detected once. The source material was CD8+ T cells from PBMCs. Every receptor here comes from a human donor with multiple sclerosis.

The CDR3 DNA is TGTGCCAGCAGTTTGACTAGCGGGAGGGCCCCTGAGCAGTTCTTC. It codes for CASSLTSGRAPEQFF. The chain links TRBV12-3 or TRBV12-4 to TRBJ2-1; 14 bases match TRBD2. The CDR3 has 15 amino acids. V dropped 3 bases and J dropped 9; count of bases not matched to a gene: 4.

This chain uses TRBV7-2 with TRBJ1-5; D gene ambiguous. The CDR3 is 18 residues long. Germline V gene data show CDR1 as SGHTA and CDR2 as FQGNSA. Trimming took 1 base from V and 6 from J, leaving 22 bases between them. CDR3 residues: CASSLVRVHPSNLQPQHF. The CDR3 nucleotides read TGTGCCAGCAGCTTAGTACGGGTTCACCCCTCTAACCTTCAGCCCCAGCATTTT.

In DNA, the CDR3 is TGTGCCAGCTGCACTAGCGGGAGTGGCACAGATACGCAGTATTTT. Residues: CASCTSGSGTDTQYF. The rearrangement links TRBV27 to TRBJ2-3; 11 bases align to TRBD2. In germline, CDR1 is MNHEY, CDR2 SMNVEV (reference sequence). The CDR3 spans 15 residues. Germline trimming cut 8 bases from V and 1 base from J; bases unmatched to any gene: 5.

This clonotype was detected only once. The chain couples TRBV10-3 to TRBJ1-6; the D gene is possibly TRBD1 (6 bases). The ends were cut back, 11 bases at V and 9 bases at J, with 17 bases in the middle. The length of the CDR3 is 13 residues. CDR1 ENHRY and CDR2 SYGVKD come from the germline V gene. Here the CDR3 reads CAVSQGHTSPLHF. CDR3 coding DNA: TGTGCCGTTTCACAGGGTCATACTTCACCCCTCCACTTT.

This clonotype showed up just once. The chain has TRBV6-2 or TRBV6-3 and TRBJ2-1; D not certain. The V end was cut by 2 bases, the J end by 7 bases, with 12 bases between. The CDR3 is 14 residues long. Germline loops: CDR1 MNHEY, CDR2 SVGEGT. The chain's CDR3 is CASSYDGVVNEQFF. The CDR3, as DNA: TGTGCCAGCAGTTACGATGGAGTGGTGAATGAGCAGTTCTTC.

There are a few counts of this clonotype. This chain joins TRBV4-1 and TRBJ2-7; D might be TRBD1 (5 bases). The CDR3 is 15 amino acids. Germline loops: CDR1 MGHRA, CDR2 YSYEKL. V was cut by 1 base and J by 3 bases, with 13 bases left in between. For the CDR3, the DNA is TGCGCCAGCAGCCAAGGGGTAAGGGGAAACTACGAGCAGTACTTC. Its translation: CASSQGVRGNYEQYF.

CDR3 nucleotide sequence: TGTGCCAGCAGCTTGTGGACAGGGCCCCAAGAGACCCAGTACTTC. Translated, it gives CASSLWTGPQETQYF. V and J are TRBV11-2 and TRBJ2-5, with 8 nucleotides matching TRBD1. The V segment lost 3 bases and the J segment 1 base; nucleotides outside the gene matches: 4. The CDR3 is 15 amino acids. Per germline, CDR1 SGHAT and CDR2 FQNNGV.

V is TRBV7-9 and J is TRBJ2-2; D uncertain. In germline, CDR1 is SEHNR, CDR2 FQNEAQ (reference sequence). The V end was cut by 0 bases, the J end by 5 bases, with 4 bases between. The CDR3 sequence is 13 residues long. CDR3 residues: CASSLAQTGELFF. The CDR3 DNA sequence: TGTGCCAGCAGCTTAGCCCAAACCGGGGAGCTGTTTTTT.

This rearrangement joins TRBV12-3 or TRBV12-4 to TRBJ2-2, with D perhaps matching TRBD2 (6 bases). The CDR3 runs 14 residues. The V end was cut by 6 bases, the J end by 4 bases, with 12 bases between. The CDR3 reads CASRVVRGTGELFF. The CDR3 bases are TGTGCCAGCAGGGTGGTGCGGGGCACCGGGGAGCTGTTTTTT.

The chain is built from TRBV12-3 or TRBV12-4 and TRBJ2-2; D is uncertain. Trimming left V 1 base short and J 7 bases short, with 10 bases between. CDR3 length equals 14 residues. CDR3 nucleotides: TGTGCCAGCAGTTTAGGTTCATTGAGCGGGGAGCTGTTTTTT. Translation gives CASSLGSLSGELFF.

The chain combines TRBV6-2 or TRBV6-3 with TRBJ2-7; 11 bases map to TRBD1. V shed 6 bases and J 1 base; nucleotides not matched to a gene: 11. The CDR3 length is 17 residues. CDR1 is MNHEY and CDR2 is SVGEGT in the germline V gene. In DNA, the CDR3 is TGTGCCAGCAGCCGGACAGGGGGCCAGCTCCGATCCTACGAGCAGTACTTC. Translated, it gives CASSRTGGQLRSYEQYF.

The genes are TRBV7-9 and TRBJ2-1, with a possible D match to TRBD2 (5 bases). This CDR3 contains 13 residues. The V gene's germline CDR1 is SEHNR and CDR2 FQNEAQ (reference sequence). V was pared by 2 bases and J by 7 bases, with 9 bases between. This CDR3 reads CASSLPGLNEQFF. The DNA for the CDR3 is TGTGCCAGCAGCTTACCGGGGTTGAATGAGCAGTTCTTC.

This chain links TRBV19 with TRBJ2-1, with D tentatively TRBD2 (6 bases). This CDR3 comprises 15 residues. Germline CDR1 LNHDA, CDR2 SQIVND (reference sequence). V lost 1 base, J lost 3 bases, and 10 bases lay in between. The DNA for the CDR3 is TGTGCCAGTAGTATAGTTGGAGGGAACTACAATGAGCAGTTCTTC. It yields the protein CASSIVGGNYNEQFF.

V usage is TRBV9 and J usage is TRBJ1-4; D may be TRBD1 (6 bases). Per the germline V gene, CDR1 is SGDLS and CDR2 is YYNGEE. CDR3 length: 15 amino acids. With 0 bases removed from V and 3 bases from J, the gap between germline ends came to 9 bases. The CDR3 is CASSVGGQSNEKLFF. The DNA of the CDR3 is TGTGCCAGCAGCGTAGGAGGACAGTCTAATGAAAAACTGTTTTTT.

The V gene is TRBV19, the J gene TRBJ1-1; D remains ambiguous. V lost 9 bases, J lost 1 base, and 12 bases lay in between. This CDR3 contains 13 residues. CDR1 LNHDA and CDR2 SQIVND come from the germline V gene (reference sequence). The CDR3 nucleotides read TGTGCCAGCAGCCCCGCGGGGAACACTGAAGCTTTCTTT. This codes for CASSPAGNTEAFF.

This rearrangement joins TRBV23-1 to TRBJ2-1; possibly TRBD2 for D (8 bases). TRBV23-1 is an ORF for which the function is uncertain. V shed 4 bases and J shed 3 bases, with 19 bases lying between them. This CDR3 contains 17 residues. The CDR3 DNA reads TGCGCCAGCAGTCTCCACCTCGGGGGGGACAGCTACAATGAGCAGTTCTTC. Its protein is CASSLHLGGDSYNEQFF.

The genes are TRBV6-2 or TRBV6-3 and TRBJ1-1; D is undetermined. The CDR3 totals 15 residues. The germline gives CDR1 MNHEY, CDR2 SVGEGT. V was pared by 4 bases and J by 0 bases, with 12 bases between. In DNA, the CDR3 is TGTGCCAGCAGTTTAGTCAGATTAATGAACACTGAAGCTTTCTTT. This gives the protein CASSLVRLMNTEAFF.

The chain carries TRBV7-9 and TRBJ1-2; D is unclear. The CDR3 runs to 14 residues. The V end lost 1 base, the J end lost 2 bases, and 8 bases lay between the germline ends. CDR1 and CDR2 (germline): SEHNR, FQNEAQ (reference sequence). CDR3: CASSLVTGNYGYTF. The CDR3 DNA is TGTGCCAGCAGCTTAGTTACCGGCAACTATGGCTACACCTTC.